Following are 2 T cell receptor beta chains from one sample sequenced in a study of blood T cell repertoires in COVID-19. Sequencing used immunoSEQ multiplex PCR; TCRdb keeps in-frame clones, though not all of them. This sample has under 200,000 clones, with around nine tenths found just once. Material: peripheral blood. These TCRs come from a man aged 18 to 35 with active or convalescent COVID-19.

This chain connects TRBV28 to TRBJ2-1, with D unresolved. Looked up from germline, CDR1 is MDHEN and CDR2 is SYDVKM. V lost 2 bases and J lost 13, with 15 bases in between. The CDR3 covers 13 residues. CDR3 coding DNA: TGTGCCAGCAGTTTAAATCCCCCCGCGGTCCAGTTCTTC. This sequence encodes CASSLNPPAVQFF.

In regard to this clone: The sample contains more than one DNA sequence encoding this CDR3. The chain recombines TRBV7-9 with TRBJ1-3, with a possible D match to TRBD1 (5 bases). The CDR3 loop spans 14 amino acids. Trimming shortened V by 5 bases and J by 0 bases, and 8 bases separated the two germline ends. The germline CDR1 and CDR2 sequences are SEHNR and FQNEAQ (reference sequence). The CDR3 nucleotides are TGTGCCAGCAGCCTAAGGGGCTCTGGAAACACCATATATTTT. This gives the protein CASSLRGSGNTIYF.